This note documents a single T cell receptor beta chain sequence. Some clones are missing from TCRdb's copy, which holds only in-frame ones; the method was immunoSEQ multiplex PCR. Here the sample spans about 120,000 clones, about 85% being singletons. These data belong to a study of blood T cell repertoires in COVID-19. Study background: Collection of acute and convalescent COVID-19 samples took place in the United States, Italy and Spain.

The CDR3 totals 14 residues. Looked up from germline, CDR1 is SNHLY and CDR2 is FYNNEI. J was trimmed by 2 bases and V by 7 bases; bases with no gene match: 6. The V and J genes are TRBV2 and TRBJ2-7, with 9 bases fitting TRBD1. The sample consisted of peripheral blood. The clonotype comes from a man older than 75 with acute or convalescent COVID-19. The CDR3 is CASIRTGDPYEQYF. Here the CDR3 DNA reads TGTGCCAGCATAAGGACAGGGGACCCCTACGAGCAGTACTTC.